The next 7 T cell receptor beta chains were all read from a single sample in a study of CD8+ T cells in alopecia areata. Investigators isolated RNA and reverse transcribed it into cDNA to act as the sequencing template. Libraries were prepared by immunoSEQ multiplex PCR; TCRdb keeps only in-frame clonotypes and omits some of them. The table includes 130,000 to 150,000 clones, 40% to 55% detected once. Source: CD4+ T cells sorted from blood, taken at week 0. The receptors stem from a human donor with alopecia areata.

This clone was picked up one time. J is TRBJ1-5 and V is TRBV30; 10 positions match TRBD1. Trimming removed 5 bases from V and 5 bases from J; junction bases left unmatched: 3. The CDR3 runs to 13 residues. CDR1 and CDR2 (germline): GTSNPN, SVGIG (reference sequence). CDR3: CAWGTGEYQPQHF. CDR3 DNA: TGTGCCTGGGGGACAGGGGAATATCAGCCCCAGCATTTT.

This clone was detected only a few times. This chain connects TRBV7-9 to TRBJ2-1; no clear D. V dropped 6 bases and J dropped 6 bases, with 9 bases sitting between them. The CDR3 spans 12 residues. Germline V gene sequence: CDR1 SEHNR, CDR2 FQNEAQ (reference sequence). Here the CDR3 reads CASRMGGNEQFF. CDR3 DNA sequence: TGTGCCAGCAGGATGGGCGGCAATGAGCAGTTCTTC. The full variable domain, with the rest looked up from reference TRBV7-9 and TRBJ2-1, is DTGVSQNPRHKITKRGQNVTFRCDPISEHNRLYWYRQTLGQGPEFLTYFQNEAQLEKSRLLSDRFSAERPKGSFSTLEIQRTEQGDSAMYLCASRMGGNEQFFGPGTRLTVL.

A few counts support this clone. The genes are TRBV6-6 and TRBJ1-2; 7 positions match TRBD1. The V gene's germline CDR1 is MNHNY and CDR2 SVGAGI (reference sequence). The length of the CDR3 is 13 residues. V shed 6 bases and J 6 bases; nucleotides not matched to a gene: 7. In nucleotides, the CDR3 is TGTGCCAGCAGGGCGACAACAGGGGATGGCTACACCTTC. Translated, it gives CASRATTGDGYTF.

The chain has TRBV7-9 and TRBJ1-2, with 9 bases fitting TRBD1. This CDR3 spans 14 amino acids. V lost 5 bases, J lost 3 bases, and 4 bases stayed unmatched. Per germline, CDR1 SEHNR and CDR2 FQNEAQ (reference sequence). In DNA form, the CDR3 reads TGTGCCAGCAGCCCGACAGGGGGGGACTATGGCTACACCTTC. This sequence encodes CASSPTGGDYGYTF.

This clone was seen a few times. The rearrangement links TRBV25-1 to TRBJ2-7, with 9 bases fitting TRBD1. Germline values: CDR1 MGHDK, CDR2 SYGVNS. V shed 6 bases, J shed 5 bases, and the junction held 11 bases outside the gene matches. The CDR3 is 15 residues long. The CDR3 nucleotides read TGTGCCAGCAGCGATTTGGGACAGGGTTTGGACGAGCAGTACTTC. Translating it yields CASSDLGQGLDEQYF.

In regard to this clone: The sample contains more than one DNA sequence encoding this CDR3. The chain couples TRBV29-1 to TRBJ2-5, with 8 nucleotides matching TRBD2. CDR1 is SQVTM, CDR2 ANQGSEA, per germline. The trim removed 7 bases at V and 5 bases at J, leaving 6 bases unmatched. The CDR3 totals 12 residues. CDR3 region: CSAGLARETQYF. The CDR3 nucleotides read TGCAGCGCTGGACTAGCTAGGGAGACCCAGTACTTC.

The chain uses TRBV7-2 and TRBJ2-3; D unclear. CDR1 is SGHTA and CDR2 is FQGNSA in the germline V gene. CDR3 length: 12 residues. The V gene lost 5 bases and the J gene lost 4 bases, with 7 bases spanning the gap. The CDR3 loop is CASSPPSDTQYF. DNA for the CDR3: TGTGCCAGCAGCCCACCTTCAGATACGCAGTATTTT.